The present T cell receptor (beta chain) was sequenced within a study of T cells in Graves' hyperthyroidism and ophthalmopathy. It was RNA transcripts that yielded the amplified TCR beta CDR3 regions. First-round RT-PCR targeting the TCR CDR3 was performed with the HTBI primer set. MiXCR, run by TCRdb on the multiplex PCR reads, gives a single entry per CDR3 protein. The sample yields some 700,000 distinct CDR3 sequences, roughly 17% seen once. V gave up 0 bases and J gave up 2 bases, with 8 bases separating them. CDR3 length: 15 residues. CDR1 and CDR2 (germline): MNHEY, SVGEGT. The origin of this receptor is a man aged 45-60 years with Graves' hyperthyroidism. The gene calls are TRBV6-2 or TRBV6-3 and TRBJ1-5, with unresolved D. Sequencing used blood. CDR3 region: CASSYSGFGNQPQHF. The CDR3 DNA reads TGTGCCAGCAGTTACTCGGGGTTCGGCAATCAGCCCCAGCATTTT.